Below are 17 T cell receptor beta chains sequenced from a single sample in a study of glioma-infiltrating T cells after dendritic cell vaccination. Repertoires were generated with immunoSEQ multiplex PCR, while TCRdb's copy carries only in-frame clones and drops some. The data hold approximately 82,000 clones, with approximately 90% observed a single time. The sequenced sample was blood, obtained before dendritic cell vaccination. The receptors derive from a human donor with glioblastoma.

The chain has TRBV6-1 and TRBJ1-2; D gene unclear. This CDR3 spans 14 amino acids. Trimming took off 8 bases at V and 6 bases at J, with 19 bases between the two ends. Germline CDR1 reads MNHNS; CDR2 reads SASEGT. The CDR3 DNA reads as TGTGCCAGCCAGAACCCCATGGGCTCTGATGGCTACACCTTC. As protein: CASQNPMGSDGYTF.

Comment on this clone: Other DNA sequences in the sample encode the same CDR3. The V and J genes are TRBV9 and TRBJ2-2; TRBD2 might be the D (6 bases). Between the trimmed V and J ends, which lost 2 bases and 5 bases, there was a span of 13 bases. CDR1 is SGDLS and CDR2 is YYNGEE in the germline V gene. The CDR3 runs to 15 residues. CDR3 nucleotide sequence: TGTGCCAGCAGCGTTAGCACGGGAGTAACCGGGGAGCTGTTTTTT. This encodes CASSVSTGVTGELFF.

The chain links TRBV5-1 to TRBJ1-2; D possibly corresponds to TRBD1 (5 bases). Between the trimmed V and J ends, which lost 2 bases and 8 bases, there was a span of 16 bases. This CDR3 region has 14 residues. CDR1 SGHRS and CDR2 YFSETQ come from the germline V gene. The CDR3 region has the DNA TGCGCCAGCAGCTTCGAGACCGAGCGGGGCGGCTACACCTTC. It encodes CASSFETERGGYTF.

The chain joins TRBV5-1 to TRBJ2-3, with D possibly being TRBD2 (5 bases). This CDR3 has 14 residues. Trimming removed 3 bases at V and 0 bases at J, with 8 bases between. Germline values: CDR1 SGHRS, CDR2 YFSETQ. The CDR3 DNA is TGCGCCAGCAGCTGGGAGAGAAGCACAGATACGCAGTATTTT. This codes for CASSWERSTDTQYF.

The V gene is TRBV5-4, the J gene TRBJ1-2, with D unresolved. The CDR3 contains 15 residues. V was clipped by 0 bases and J by 0 bases, with 9 bases between them. The germline gives CDR1 SGHNT, CDR2 YYREEE (reference sequence). CDR3 coding DNA: TGTGCCAGCAGCTTGGAGGTCGGAGCTAACTATGGCTACACCTTC. It codes for CASSLEVGANYGYTF.

The genes are TRBV9 and TRBJ2-7, with D unclear. Germline values: CDR1 SGDLS, CDR2 YYNGEE. The ends were cut back, 3 bases at V and 0 bases at J, with 13 bases in the middle. This CDR3 region has 15 residues. The CDR3 here is CASSATAESSYEQYF. The CDR3 coding sequence is TGTGCCAGCAGCGCAACGGCGGAGAGCTCCTACGAGCAGTACTTC.

The V and J genes are TRBV10-2 and TRBJ2-1; 10 bases match TRBD2. The V gene's germline CDR1 is WSHSY and CDR2 SAAADI. The CDR3 consists of 14 residues. V shed 7 bases, J shed 5 bases, and the junction held 5 bases outside the gene matches. The CDR3 DNA sequence: TGCGCCAGCAACCCTAGCGGGAGAGACAATGAGCAGTTCTTC. Translated: CASNPSGRDNEQFF.

For this clone: Within the sample, other DNA sequences also encode this same CDR3. The V gene is TRBV15, the J gene TRBJ2-7, with D tentatively TRBD2 (6 bases). CDR3 length: 13 residues. Germline V gene sequence: CDR1 LNHNV, CDR2 YYDKDF (reference sequence). Trimming shortened V by 0 bases and J by 4 bases, and 7 bases separated the two germline ends. The CDR3 DNA reads TGTGCCACCAGCAGAGATCGGGGGTACGAGCAGTACTTC. This codes for CATSRDRGYEQYF.

The chain is built from TRBV2 and TRBJ2-3; 9 nucleotides align to TRBD2. Germline CDR1 reads SNHLY; CDR2 reads FYNNEI. Germline trimming cut 4 bases from V and 2 bases from J; bases unmatched to any gene: 4. The CDR3 covers 15 residues. CDR3 protein: CASSALAGNTDTQYF. The CDR3 bases are TGTGCCAGCAGTGCGCTAGCGGGGAACACAGATACGCAGTATTTT.

This chain joins TRBV7-9 and TRBJ1-2; 7 bases fit TRBD1. The CDR3 loop spans 16 amino acids. CDR1 and CDR2 from the germline V gene are SEHNR and FQNEAQ (reference sequence). J gave up 4 bases and V 4 bases, and 12 bases lay outside the gene matches. CDR3: CASSSPRDSGLYGYTF. For the CDR3, the DNA is TGTGCCAGCAGCTCCCCCCGGGACAGTGGTCTCTATGGCTACACCTTC.

The chain couples TRBV4-1 to TRBJ2-7; TRBD2 might be the D (5 bases). Deletions cut 1 base from V and 0 bases from J, with 7 bases between. Germline-derived CDR1 and CDR2 are MGHRA and YSYEKL. The CDR3 has 14 amino acids. The CDR3 protein is CASSQGADSYEQYF. CDR3 nucleotide sequence: TGCGCCAGCAGCCAAGGAGCGGACTCCTACGAGCAGTACTTC.

The chain is built from TRBV19 and TRBJ1-2; 9 bases are a match to TRBD1. The CDR3 runs to 14 residues. The trim removed 2 bases at V and 7 bases at J, leaving 5 bases unmatched. CDR1 is LNHDA, CDR2 SQIVND, per germline (reference sequence). The CDR3, as DNA: TGTGCCAGTAGTATAACGGGACAGGGAAGTGGCTACACCTTC. It is translated as CASSITGQGSGYTF.

V usage is TRBV19 and J usage is TRBJ2-1; 7 nucleotides align to TRBD2. Germline CDR1 and CDR2: LNHDA and SQIVND (reference sequence). CDR3 size: 15 residues. V lost 3 bases to trimming and J lost 5 bases; unmatched junction nucleotides: 7. Here the CDR3 DNA reads TGTGCCAGTAGTATCTGGGGACTACCCAACAATGAGCAGTTCTTC. It encodes CASSIWGLPNNEQFF.

The CDR3 loop reads CASSVDARSEQFF. Written as DNA, the CDR3 is TGTGCCAGCAGCGTAGACGCTAGGAGTGAGCAGTTCTTC. This chain links TRBV9 with TRBJ2-1; D is ambiguous. Looked up from germline, CDR1 is SGDLS and CDR2 is YYNGEE. This CDR3 comprises 13 residues. V was trimmed by 0 bases and J by 9 bases, leaving 10 bases between them. Variable domain in full (rest from reference TRBV9 and TRBJ2-1): DSGVTQTPKHLITATGQRVTLRCSPRSGDLSVYWYQQSLDQGLQFLIQYYNGEERAKGNILERFSAQQFPDLHSELNLSSLELGDSALYFCASSVDARSEQFFGPGTRLTVL.

The chain is built from TRBV7-8 and TRBJ2-2; possible D gene TRBD1, 5 bases. This CDR3 contains 16 residues. Trimming cost V 3 bases and J 0 bases, with 11 bases left between them. Germline CDR1 SGHVS, CDR2 FQNEAQ. CDR3 nucleotides: TGTGCCAGCAGCTTCCTGGCAGGGACGAACACCGGGGAGCTGTTTTTT. Amino acids: CASSFLAGTNTGELFF.

The chain combines TRBV6-5 with TRBJ2-1, with D possibly TRBD1 on 7 matching bases. V was clipped by 7 bases and J by 4 bases, with 17 bases between them. The germline V gene encodes CDR1 MNHEY and CDR2 SVGAGI. The CDR3 is 15 residues long. The DNA of the CDR3 is TGTGCCAGCACCCAGGGGGGTCCAGGGTACAATGAGCAGTTCTTC. Amino acids: CASTQGGPGYNEQFF.

The rearrangement uses TRBV29-1 and TRBJ2-7; D gene ambiguous. The germline V and J ends were trimmed by 6 bases and 0 bases, with 21 bases remaining between them. The V gene's germline CDR1 is SQVTM and CDR2 ANQGSEA. The length of the CDR3 is 16 residues. The DNA for the CDR3 is TGCAGCGTCGCCTCCGGAGTAGCCCCGAGCTCCTACGAGCAGTACTTC. Translated: CSVASGVAPSSYEQYF.